Described below is a single TCR beta chain sequence and its context. No cognate antigen has been identified for it. Base qualities are missing; no much larger clone stands one base away. This sample is part of a study of graft-versus-host responses after intestinal transplantation listed by TCRdb under 2021. For the wider study: Multivisceral, liver-intestinal, or isolated intestinal transplants were received by the recipients. Every recipient was given anti-thymocyte globulin induction, then maintenance tacrolimus and steroids for 3 to 4 years. After intestinal transplantation, graft-versus-host and host-versus-graft alloreactive T cell clones in the graft, circulation and bone marrow were tracked using bulk TCR-beta CDR3 sequencing. Alloreactive clones were identified by sequencing pre-transplant mixed lymphocyte reaction products and comparing them with unstimulated pre-transplant donor and recipient T cells. The cohort enrolled under 30 intestinal transplant recipients, one of whom was a retransplant, and a few patients without pretransplant specimens were excluded. Donor T cell macrochimerism was defined as a peak of at least 4% donor T cells among recipient peripheral blood mononuclear cells. Rather than being sequenced by the commercial service, samples from three later patients were sequenced in-house on an Illumina MiSeq and processed with MiXCR. Summary of the overall study and its limitations: The conclusions were limited by the relatively low number and heterogeneity of the intestinal transplant patients. High GvH to HvG T cell clonal ratios were observed in the allografts of patients with donor T cell macrochimerism. Early after transplant, peak levels of circulating GvH clones were associated with declines in HvG clones. GvH clones were detected in recipient bone marrow, and some of these GvH clones were observed earlier in ileal mucosa or blood, consistent with an intestinal mucosal origin.

Relative to germline, V is missing 4 bases and J is missing 5 bases, with 1 base of the junction outside any gene match. Based on the germline V gene, the CDR1 and CDR2 sequences are SNHLY and FYNNEI. The CDR3, cysteine through phenylalanine, is 13 amino acids long. Left in the record is the CDR3 DNA by itself, 39 bases read in frame from the first base. Preparation of the library involved the immunoSEQ multiplex PCR assay. High-throughput TCR-beta CDR3 sequencing of genomic DNA from most patients was performed by Adaptive Biotechnologies. The authors' analysis ran thus. Adaptive's ImmunoSEQ software was the source of the TCR sequencing data for 15 to 20 patients, while a few other patients were processed with MiXCR and VDJtools. Because the origin of CDR3 nucleotide sequences shared between donor and recipient could not be assigned, those sequences were removed. Alloreactive clones required at least 2-fold expansion over unstimulated cells and minimum CFSE-low frequency of 0.002% (template counts) or 0.001% (read counts). A clone was considered mappable if detected in the sequenced pre-transplant spleen, lymph node, or MLR CFSE-low populations of the donor or recipient. Cumulative frequency of alloreactive clones was calculated as a percentage of all sequences weighted by copy number. The table was pulled from immuneACCESS by TCRdb, which kept in-frame rearrangements only. Such tables lose some clones; where checked, under half of the loss comes from unresolved V genes, and the rest has no known cause. V and J calls and clone size are as listed in that table; D and trimming were resolved from the DNA. The sample records 62,000 or so clones, roughly 90% of which are singletons. Jointly, the top ten make up 1.6% of the sample.

In the first month after transplant, blood samples were collected up to 4 times, and after that at least monthly when available. In this chain, TRBV2 is recombined with TRBJ2-1; TRBD2 lines up with 8 middle nucleotides. The sample consisted of PBMCs, taken 26 days after transplant. This receptor was taken from a human patient who received an intestinal transplant, so some T cells may come from the graft donor. The DNA reads as follows: TGTGCCAGCAGTGGGCGGGGGGACAATGAGCAGTTCTTC. Its product reads: CASSGRGDNEQFF.